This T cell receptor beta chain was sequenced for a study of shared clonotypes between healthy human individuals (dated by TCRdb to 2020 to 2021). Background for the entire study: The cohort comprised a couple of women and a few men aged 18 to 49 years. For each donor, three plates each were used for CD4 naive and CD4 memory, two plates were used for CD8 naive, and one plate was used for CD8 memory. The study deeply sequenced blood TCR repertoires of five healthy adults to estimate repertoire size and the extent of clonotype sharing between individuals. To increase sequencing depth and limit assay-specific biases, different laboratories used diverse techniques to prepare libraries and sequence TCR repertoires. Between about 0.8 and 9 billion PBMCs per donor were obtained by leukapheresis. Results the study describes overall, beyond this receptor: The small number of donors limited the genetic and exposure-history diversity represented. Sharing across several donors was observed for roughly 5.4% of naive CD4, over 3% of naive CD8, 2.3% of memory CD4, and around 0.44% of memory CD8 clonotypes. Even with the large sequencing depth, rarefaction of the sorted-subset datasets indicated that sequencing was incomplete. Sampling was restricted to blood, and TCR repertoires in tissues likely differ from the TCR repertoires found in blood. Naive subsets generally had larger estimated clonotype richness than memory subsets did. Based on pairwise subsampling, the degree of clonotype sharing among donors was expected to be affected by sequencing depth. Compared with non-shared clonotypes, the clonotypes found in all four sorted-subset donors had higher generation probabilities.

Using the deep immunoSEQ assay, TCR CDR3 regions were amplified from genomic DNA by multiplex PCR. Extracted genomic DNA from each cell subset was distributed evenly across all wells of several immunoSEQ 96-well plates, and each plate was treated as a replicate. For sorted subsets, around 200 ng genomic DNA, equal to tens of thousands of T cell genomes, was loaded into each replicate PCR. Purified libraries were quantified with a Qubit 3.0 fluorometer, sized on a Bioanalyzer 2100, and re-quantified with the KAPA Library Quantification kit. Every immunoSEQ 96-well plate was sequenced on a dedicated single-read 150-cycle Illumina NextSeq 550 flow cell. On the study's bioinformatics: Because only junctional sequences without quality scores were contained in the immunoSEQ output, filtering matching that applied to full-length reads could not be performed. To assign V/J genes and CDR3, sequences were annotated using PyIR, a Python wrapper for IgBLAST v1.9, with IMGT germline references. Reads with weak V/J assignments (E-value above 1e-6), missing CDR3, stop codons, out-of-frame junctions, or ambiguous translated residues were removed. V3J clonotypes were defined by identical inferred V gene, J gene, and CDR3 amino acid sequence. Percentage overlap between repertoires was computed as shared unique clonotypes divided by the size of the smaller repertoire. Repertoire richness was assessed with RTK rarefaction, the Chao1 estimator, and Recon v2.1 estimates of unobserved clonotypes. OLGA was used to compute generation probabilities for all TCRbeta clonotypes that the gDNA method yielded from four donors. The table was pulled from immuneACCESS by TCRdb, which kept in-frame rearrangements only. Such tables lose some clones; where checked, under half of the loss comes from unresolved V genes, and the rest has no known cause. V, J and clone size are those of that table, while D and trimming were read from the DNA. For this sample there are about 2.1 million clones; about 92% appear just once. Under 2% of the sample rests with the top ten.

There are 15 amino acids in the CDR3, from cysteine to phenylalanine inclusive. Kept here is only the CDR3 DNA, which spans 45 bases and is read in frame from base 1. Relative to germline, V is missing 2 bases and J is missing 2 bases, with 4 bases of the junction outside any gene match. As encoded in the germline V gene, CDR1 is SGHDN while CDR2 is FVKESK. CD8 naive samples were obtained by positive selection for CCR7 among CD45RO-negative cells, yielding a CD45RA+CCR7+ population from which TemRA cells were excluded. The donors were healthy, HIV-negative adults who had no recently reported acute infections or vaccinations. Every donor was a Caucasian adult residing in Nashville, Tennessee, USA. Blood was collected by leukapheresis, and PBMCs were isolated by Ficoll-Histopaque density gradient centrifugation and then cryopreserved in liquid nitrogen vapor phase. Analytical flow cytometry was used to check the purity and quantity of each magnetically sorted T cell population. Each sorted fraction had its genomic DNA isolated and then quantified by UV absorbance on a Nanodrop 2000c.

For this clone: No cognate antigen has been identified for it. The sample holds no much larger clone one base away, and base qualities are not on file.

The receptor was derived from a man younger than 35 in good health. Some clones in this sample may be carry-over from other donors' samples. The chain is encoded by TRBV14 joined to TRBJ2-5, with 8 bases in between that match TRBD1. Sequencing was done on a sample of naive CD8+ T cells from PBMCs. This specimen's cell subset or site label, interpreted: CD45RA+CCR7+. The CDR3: CASSQLWTGQETQYF. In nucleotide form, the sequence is TGTGCCAGCAGCCAATTATGGACAGGGCAAGAGACCCAGTACTTC.